The entry that follows covers one T cell receptor beta chain sequence. Germline V gene data show CDR1 as DFQATT and CDR2 as SNEGSKA (reference sequence). The CDR3 is 12 amino acids. Trimming shortened V by 3 bases and J by 5 bases, and 10 bases separated the two germline ends. The data belong to a study of blood T cell repertoires in COVID-19. The repertoire was sequenced with immunoSEQ multiplex PCR; TCRdb's copy has only in-frame clones and lacks some. The sample carries 300,000 to 400,000 clones, around 86% recorded once. The clonotype was recovered from a human donor in a cohort sampled during active COVID-19. The sample consisted of peripheral blood. This chain links TRBV20-1 with TRBJ2-5; D call uncertain. This chain's CDR3 is CSASSSAETQYF. In DNA form, the CDR3 reads TGCAGTGCTAGTTCTTCAGCGGAGACCCAGTACTTC.